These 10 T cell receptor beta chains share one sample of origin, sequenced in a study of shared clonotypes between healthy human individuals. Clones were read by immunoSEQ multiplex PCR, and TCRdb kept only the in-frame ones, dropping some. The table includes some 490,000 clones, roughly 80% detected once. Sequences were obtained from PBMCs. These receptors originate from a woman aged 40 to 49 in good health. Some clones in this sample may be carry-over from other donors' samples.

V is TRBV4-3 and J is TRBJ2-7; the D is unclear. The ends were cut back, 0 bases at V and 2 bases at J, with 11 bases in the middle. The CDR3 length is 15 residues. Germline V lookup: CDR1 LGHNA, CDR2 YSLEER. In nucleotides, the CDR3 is TGCGCCAGCAGCCAAGATGTGGGAATAGCCTACGAGCAGTACTTC. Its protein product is CASSQDVGIAYEQYF.

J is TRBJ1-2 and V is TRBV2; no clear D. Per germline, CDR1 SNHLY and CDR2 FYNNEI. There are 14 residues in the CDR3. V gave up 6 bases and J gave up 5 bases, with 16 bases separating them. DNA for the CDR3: TGTGCCAGCAGAGGTTCATTCGAAGGGTATGGCTACACCTTC. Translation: CASRGSFEGYGYTF.

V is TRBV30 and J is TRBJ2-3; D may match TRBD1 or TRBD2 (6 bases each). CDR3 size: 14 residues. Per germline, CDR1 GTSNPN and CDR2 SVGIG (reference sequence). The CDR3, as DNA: TGTGGGGTGGTGAGCGGAGGGGGACCAGATACGCAGTATTTT. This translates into CGVVSGGGPDTQYF.

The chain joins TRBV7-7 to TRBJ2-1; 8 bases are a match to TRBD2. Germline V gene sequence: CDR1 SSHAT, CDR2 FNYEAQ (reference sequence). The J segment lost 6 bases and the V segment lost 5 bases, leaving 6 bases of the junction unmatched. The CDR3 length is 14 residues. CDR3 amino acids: CASSLSTSGNEQFF. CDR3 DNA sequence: TGTGCCAGCAGCCTGTCAACTAGCGGCAATGAGCAGTTCTTC. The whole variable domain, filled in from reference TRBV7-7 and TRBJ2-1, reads GAGVSQSPRYKVTKRGQDVTLRCDPISSHATLYWYQQALGQGPEFLTYFNYEAQPDKSGLPSDRFSAERPEGSISTLTIQRTEQRDSAMYRCASSLSTSGNEQFFGPGTRLTVL.

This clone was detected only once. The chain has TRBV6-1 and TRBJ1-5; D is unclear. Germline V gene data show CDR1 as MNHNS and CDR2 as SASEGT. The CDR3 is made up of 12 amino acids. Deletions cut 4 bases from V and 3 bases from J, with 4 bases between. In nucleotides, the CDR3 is TGTGCCAGCAGTGGACTCAATCAGCCCCAGCATTTT. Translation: CASSGLNQPQHF.

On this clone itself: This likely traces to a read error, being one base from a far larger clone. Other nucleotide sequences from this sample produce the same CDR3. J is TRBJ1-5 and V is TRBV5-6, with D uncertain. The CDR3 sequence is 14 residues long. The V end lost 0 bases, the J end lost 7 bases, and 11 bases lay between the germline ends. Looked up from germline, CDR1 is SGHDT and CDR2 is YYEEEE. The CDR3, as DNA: TGTGCCAGCAGCTTGGGGCCTGGAGAACAGCCCCAGCATTTT. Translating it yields CASSLGPGEQPQHF.

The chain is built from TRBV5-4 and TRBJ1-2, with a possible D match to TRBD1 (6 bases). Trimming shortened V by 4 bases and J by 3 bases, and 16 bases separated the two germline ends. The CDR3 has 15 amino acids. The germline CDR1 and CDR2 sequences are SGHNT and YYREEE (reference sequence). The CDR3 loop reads CASSPGGGQHYGYTF. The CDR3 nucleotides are TGTGCCAGCAGCCCCGGTGGGGGGCAGCACTATGGCTACACCTTC.

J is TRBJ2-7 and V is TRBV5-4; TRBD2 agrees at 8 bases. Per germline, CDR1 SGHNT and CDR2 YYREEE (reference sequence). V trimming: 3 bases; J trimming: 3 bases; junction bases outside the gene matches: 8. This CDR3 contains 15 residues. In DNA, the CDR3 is TGTGCCAGCAGCTGGTCCACTGCGGGGGGCTACGAGCAGTACTTC. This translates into CASSWSTAGGYEQYF.

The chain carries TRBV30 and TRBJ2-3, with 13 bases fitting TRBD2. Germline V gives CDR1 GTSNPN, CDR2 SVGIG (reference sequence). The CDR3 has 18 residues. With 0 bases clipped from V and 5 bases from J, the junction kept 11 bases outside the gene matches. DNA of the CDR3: TGTGCCTGGAGTGTAGCTAGAACTAGCGGGAGGGCCGTAGATACGCAGTATTTT. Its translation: CAWSVARTSGRAVDTQYF.

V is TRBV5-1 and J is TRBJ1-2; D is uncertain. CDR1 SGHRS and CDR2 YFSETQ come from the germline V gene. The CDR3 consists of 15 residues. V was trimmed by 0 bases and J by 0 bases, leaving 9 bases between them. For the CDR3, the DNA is TGCGCCAGCAGCTTGGCAGGATCTCCTAACTATGGCTACACCTTC. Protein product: CASSLAGSPNYGYTF. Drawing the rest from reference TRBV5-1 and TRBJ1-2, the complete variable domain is KAGVTQTPRYLIKTRGQQVTLSCSPISGHRSVSWYQQTPGQGLQFLFEYFSETQRNKGNFPGRFSGRQFSNSRSEMNVSTLELGDSALYLCASSLAGSPNYGYTFGSGTRLTVV.